The source of this TCR beta chain is a study of blood T cell repertoires in COVID-19. Germline V gene lookup returns CDR1 LNHDA and CDR2 SQIVND (reference sequence). V was cut by 6 bases and J by 4 bases, with 10 bases left in between. This CDR3 has 13 amino acids. In the source study's methods: Estimation of nucleated cell counts was performed using reference gene primer amplification. TCRdb keeps only in-frame clones here, not all; method: immunoSEQ multiplex PCR. V, J and clone size reflect that table, while D and trimming were determined from the DNA. The top ten hold about 5% of the sample, which has fewer than 400,000 clones, around nine tenths seen once. The participants were between about 18 and 90 years old and came from 24 US areas. Two negative PCRs, clearance, or symptom resolution had been documented for recovered Cohort 3 donors.

The chain joins TRBV19 to TRBJ1-5, with D possibly TRBD1 on 6 matching bases. The receptor was isolated from a man in his thirties or forties who had recovered from COVID-19. The sample consisted of PBMCs or T cells enriched from blood (not recorded which). DNA for the CDR3: TGTGCCAGTAGGTACACAGGGAATCAGCCCCAGCATTTT. Amino acid sequence: CASRYTGNQPQHF.